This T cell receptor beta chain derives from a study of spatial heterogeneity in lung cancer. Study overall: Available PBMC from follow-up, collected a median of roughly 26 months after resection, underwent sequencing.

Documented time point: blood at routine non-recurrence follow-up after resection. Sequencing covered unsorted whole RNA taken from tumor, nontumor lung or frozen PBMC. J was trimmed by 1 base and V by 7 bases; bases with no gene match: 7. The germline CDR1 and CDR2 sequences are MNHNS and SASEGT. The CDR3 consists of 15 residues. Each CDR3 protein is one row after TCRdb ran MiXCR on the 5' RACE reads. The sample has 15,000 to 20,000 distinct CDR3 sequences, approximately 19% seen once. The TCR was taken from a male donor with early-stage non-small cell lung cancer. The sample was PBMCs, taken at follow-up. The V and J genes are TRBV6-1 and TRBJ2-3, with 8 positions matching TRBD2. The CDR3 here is CASTLGSGGTDTQYF. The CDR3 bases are TGTGCCAGCACCCTAGGTAGCGGGGGCACAGATACGCAGTATTTT.